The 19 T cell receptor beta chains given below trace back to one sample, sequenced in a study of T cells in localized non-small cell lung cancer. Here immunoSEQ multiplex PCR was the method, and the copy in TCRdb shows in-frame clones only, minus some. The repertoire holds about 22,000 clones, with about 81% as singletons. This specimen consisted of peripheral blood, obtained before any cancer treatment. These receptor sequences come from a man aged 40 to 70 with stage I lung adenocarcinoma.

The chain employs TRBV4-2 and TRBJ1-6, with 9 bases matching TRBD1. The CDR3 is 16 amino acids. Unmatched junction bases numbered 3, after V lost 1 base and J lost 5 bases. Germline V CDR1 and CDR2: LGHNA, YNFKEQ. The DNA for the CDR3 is TGTGCCAGCAGCCAAGTAACAGGGGGCAATAATTCACCCCTCCACTTT. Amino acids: CASSQVTGGNNSPLHF.

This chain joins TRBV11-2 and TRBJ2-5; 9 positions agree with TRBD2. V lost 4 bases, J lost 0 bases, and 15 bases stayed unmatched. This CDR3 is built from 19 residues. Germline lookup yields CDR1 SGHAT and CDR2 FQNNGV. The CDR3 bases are TGTGCCAGCAGCTACGCAACCCGGGCTAGCGGGGTCAACCAAGAGACCCAGTACTTC. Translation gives CASSYATRASGVNQETQYF. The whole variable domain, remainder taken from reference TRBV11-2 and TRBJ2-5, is EAGVAQSPRYKIIEKRQSVAFWCNPISGHATLYWYQQILGQGPKLLIQFQNNGVVDDSQLPKDRFSAERLKGVDSTLKIQPAKLEDSAVYLCASSYATRASGVNQETQYFGPGTRLLVL.

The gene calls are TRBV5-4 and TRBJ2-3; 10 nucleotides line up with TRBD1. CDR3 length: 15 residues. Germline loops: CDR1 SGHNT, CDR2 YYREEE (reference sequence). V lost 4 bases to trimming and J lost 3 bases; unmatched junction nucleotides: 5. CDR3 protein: CASSMDRGGTDTQYF. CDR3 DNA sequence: TGTGCCAGCAGCATGGACAGGGGGGGGACAGATACGCAGTATTTT.

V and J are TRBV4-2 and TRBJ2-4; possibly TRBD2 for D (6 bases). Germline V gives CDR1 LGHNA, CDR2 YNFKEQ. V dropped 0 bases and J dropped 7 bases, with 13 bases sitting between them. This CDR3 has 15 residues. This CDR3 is CASSQDSSAGNIQYF. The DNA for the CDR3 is TGTGCCAGCAGCCAAGATTCTAGCGCGGGCAACATTCAGTACTTC.

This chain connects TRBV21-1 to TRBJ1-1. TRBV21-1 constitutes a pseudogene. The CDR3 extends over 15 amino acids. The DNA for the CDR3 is TGTGCCAGCAGCAAAAACACCAGACCGAACACTGAAGCTTTCTTT. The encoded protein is CASSKNTRPNTEAFF.

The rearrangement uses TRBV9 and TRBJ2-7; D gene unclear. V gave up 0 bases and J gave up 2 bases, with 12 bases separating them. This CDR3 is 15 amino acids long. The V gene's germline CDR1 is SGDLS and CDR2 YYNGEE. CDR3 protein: CASSVGASGTYEQYF. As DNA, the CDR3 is TGTGCCAGCAGCGTAGGGGCGTCTGGCACCTACGAGCAGTACTTC. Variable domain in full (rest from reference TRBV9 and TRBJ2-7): DSGVTQTPKHLITATGQRVTLRCSPRSGDLSVYWYQQSLDQGLQFLIQYYNGEERAKGNILERFSAQQFPDLHSELNLSSLELGDSALYFCASSVGASGTYEQYFGPGTRLTVT.

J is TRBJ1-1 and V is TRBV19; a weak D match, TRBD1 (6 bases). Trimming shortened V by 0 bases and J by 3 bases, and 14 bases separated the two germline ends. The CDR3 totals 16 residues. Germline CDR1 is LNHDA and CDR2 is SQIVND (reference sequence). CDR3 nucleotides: TGTGCCAGTAGTATAGAAACAGGGTTGGGTCACACTGAAGCTTTCTTT. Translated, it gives CASSIETGLGHTEAFF.

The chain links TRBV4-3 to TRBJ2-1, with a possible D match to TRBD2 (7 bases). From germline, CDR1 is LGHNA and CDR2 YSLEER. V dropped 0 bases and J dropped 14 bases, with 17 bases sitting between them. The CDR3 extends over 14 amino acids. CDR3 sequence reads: CASSQDLGHRGEFF. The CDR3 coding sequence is TGCGCCAGCAGCCAAGATCTGGGACATCGGGGGGAGTTCTTC.

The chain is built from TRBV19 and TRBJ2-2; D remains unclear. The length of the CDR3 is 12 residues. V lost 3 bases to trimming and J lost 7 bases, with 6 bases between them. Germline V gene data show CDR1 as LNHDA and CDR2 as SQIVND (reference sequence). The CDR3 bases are TGTGCCAGTAGTATGTTCGGCGGGGAGCTGTTTTTT. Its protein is CASSMFGGELFF.

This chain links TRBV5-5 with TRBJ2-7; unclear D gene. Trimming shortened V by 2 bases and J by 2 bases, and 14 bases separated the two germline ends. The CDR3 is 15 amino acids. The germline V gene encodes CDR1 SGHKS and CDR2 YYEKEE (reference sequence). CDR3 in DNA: TGTGCCAGCAGCTTAATAGTGGGCATCACCTACGAGCAGTACTTC. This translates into CASSLIVGITYEQYF.

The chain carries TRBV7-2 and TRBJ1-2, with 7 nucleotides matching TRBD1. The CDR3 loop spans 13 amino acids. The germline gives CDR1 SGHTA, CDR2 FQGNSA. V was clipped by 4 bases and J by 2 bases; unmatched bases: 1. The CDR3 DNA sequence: TGTGCCAGCAGCTGGGACAGAAACTATGGCTACACCTTC. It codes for CASSWDRNYGYTF.

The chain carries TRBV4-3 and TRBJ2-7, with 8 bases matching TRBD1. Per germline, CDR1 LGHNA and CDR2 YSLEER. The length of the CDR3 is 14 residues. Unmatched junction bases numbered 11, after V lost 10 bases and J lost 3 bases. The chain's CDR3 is CANSLRGQDYEQYF. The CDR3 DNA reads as TGCGCCAACAGTCTCAGGGGACAGGACTACGAGCAGTACTTC.

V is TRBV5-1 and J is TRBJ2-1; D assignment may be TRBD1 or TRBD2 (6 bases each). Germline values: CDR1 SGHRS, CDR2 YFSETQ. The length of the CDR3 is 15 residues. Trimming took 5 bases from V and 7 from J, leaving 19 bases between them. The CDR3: CASSERGPMWNEQFF. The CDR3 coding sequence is TGCGCCAGCAGTGAACGGGGGCCCATGTGGAATGAGCAGTTCTTC. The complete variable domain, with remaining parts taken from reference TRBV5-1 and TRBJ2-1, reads KAGVTQTPRYLIKTRGQQVTLSCSPISGHRSVSWYQQTPGQGLQFLFEYFSETQRNKGNFPGRFSGRQFSNSRSEMNVSTLELGDSALYLCASSERGPMWNEQFFGPGTRLTVL.

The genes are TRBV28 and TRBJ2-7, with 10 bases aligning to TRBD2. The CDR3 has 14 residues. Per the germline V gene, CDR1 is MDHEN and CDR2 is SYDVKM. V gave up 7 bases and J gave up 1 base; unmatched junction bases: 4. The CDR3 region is CASKLAGESYEQYF. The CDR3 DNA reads TGTGCCAGCAAGCTAGCGGGAGAGTCCTACGAGCAGTACTTC.

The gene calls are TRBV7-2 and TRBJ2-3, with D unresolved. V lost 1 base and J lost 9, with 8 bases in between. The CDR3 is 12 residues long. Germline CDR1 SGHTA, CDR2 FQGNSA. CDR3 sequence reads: CASSLDRSTQYF. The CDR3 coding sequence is TGTGCCAGCAGCTTAGATAGATCCACGCAGTATTTT.

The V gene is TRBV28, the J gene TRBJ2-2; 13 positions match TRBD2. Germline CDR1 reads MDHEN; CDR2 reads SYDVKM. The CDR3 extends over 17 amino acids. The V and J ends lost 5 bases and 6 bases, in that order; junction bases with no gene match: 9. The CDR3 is CASSTGLAGTSAGELFF. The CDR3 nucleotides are TGTGCCAGCAGTACGGGACTAGCGGGAACCTCCGCCGGGGAGCTGTTTTTT.

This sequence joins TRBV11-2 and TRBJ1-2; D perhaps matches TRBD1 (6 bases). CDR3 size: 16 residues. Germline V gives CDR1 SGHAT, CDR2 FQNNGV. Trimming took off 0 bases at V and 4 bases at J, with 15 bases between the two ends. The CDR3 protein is CASSLDPGVRGYGYTF. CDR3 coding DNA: TGTGCCAGCAGCTTAGACCCAGGGGTCAGGGGCTATGGCTACACCTTC.

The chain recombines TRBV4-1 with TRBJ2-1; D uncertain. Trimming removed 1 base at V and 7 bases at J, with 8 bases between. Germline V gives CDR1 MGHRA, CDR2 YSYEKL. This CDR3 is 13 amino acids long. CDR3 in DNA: TGCGCCAGCAGCCAAGGAATTATAAATGAGCAGTTCTTC. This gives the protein CASSQGIINEQFF.

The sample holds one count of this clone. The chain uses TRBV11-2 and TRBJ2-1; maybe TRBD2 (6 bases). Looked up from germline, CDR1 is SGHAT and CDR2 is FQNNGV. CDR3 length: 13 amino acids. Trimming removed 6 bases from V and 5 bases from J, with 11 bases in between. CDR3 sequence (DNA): TGTGCCAGCAGTAGCGGAACCCACAATGAGCAGTTCTTC. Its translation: CASSSGTHNEQFF. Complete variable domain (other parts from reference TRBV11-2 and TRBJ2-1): EAGVAQSPRYKIIEKRQSVAFWCNPISGHATLYWYQQILGQGPKLLIQFQNNGVVDDSQLPKDRFSAERLKGVDSTLKIQPAKLEDSAVYLCASSSGTHNEQFFGPGTRLTVL.